This T cell receptor (beta chain) was observed in a study of OX40 agonist ivuxolimab in advanced cancers. Some clones are missing from TCRdb's copy, which holds only in-frame ones; the method was immunoSEQ multiplex PCR. The sample has more than 80,000 clones; more than 70% are singletons. V lost 0 bases and J lost 5, with 5 bases in between. The CDR3 runs to 13 residues. CDR1 SGHNT and CDR2 YENEEA come from the germline V gene. The chain has TRBV11-3 and TRBJ2-1; unclear D gene. Sequencing was performed on CD4+ or CD8+ T cells sorted from blood, taken in a trial of the OX40 agonist ivuxolimab. This receptor was obtained from an adult with an advanced solid tumor such as melanoma, head and neck, liver or kidney cancer. CDR3: CASSLDSHNEQFF. As DNA, the CDR3 is TGTGCCAGCAGCTTAGACAGCCACAATGAGCAGTTCTTC.